Following are 24 T cell receptor beta chains from one sample sequenced in a study of cytomegalovirus exposure and HLA in healthy donors. Assay: immunoSEQ multiplex PCR; the TCRdb copy retains only in-frame clones and omits some. The sample lists roughly 75,000 clones, roughly 94% occurring once. The sequenced material came from PBMCs. Every receptor here comes from a woman aged 18-29 years in good health and CMV-seropositive.

This clone came up once. CDR3 amino acids: CASSSQGRLGKKLFF. In DNA form, the CDR3 reads TGTGCCAGCAGCTCACAGGGGAGGTTAGGGAAAAAACTGTTTTTT. The J gene is TRBJ1-4, the V gene TRBV11-2; 7 nucleotides match TRBD1. Trimming at V came to 4 bases and at J to 9 bases, leaving 11 bases not matched to a gene. The CDR3 runs to 15 residues. CDR1 is SGHAT and CDR2 is FQNNGV in the germline V gene.

The gene calls are TRBV6-6 and TRBJ1-4, with D maybe TRBD1 (5 bases). V lost 3 bases to trimming and J lost 5 bases, with 13 bases between them. CDR1 is MNHNY and CDR2 is SVGAGI in the germline V gene (reference sequence). CDR3 length: 15 amino acids. The DNA for the CDR3 is TGTGCCAGCAGTTATCAGGGCCCCCGAAATGAAAAACTGTTTTTT. Its protein is CASSYQGPRNEKLFF.

The rearrangement joins TRBV4-3 to TRBJ2-1; 10 nucleotides line up with TRBD2. Germline trimming cut 6 bases from V and 3 bases from J; bases unmatched to any gene: 8. Germline CDR1 LGHNA, CDR2 YSLEER. The CDR3 length is 16 residues. The CDR3 loop reads CASSWSGTSDYNEQFF. The CDR3 DNA reads TGCGCCAGCAGTTGGTCTGGGACTAGCGACTACAATGAGCAGTTCTTC.

This chain uses TRBV28 with TRBJ2-4; no firm D call. The CDR3 sequence is 12 residues long. Trimming shortened V by 2 bases and J by 8 bases, and 7 bases separated the two germline ends. Germline loops: CDR1 MDHEN, CDR2 SYDVKM. CDR3 amino acids: CASSLVRYIQYF. The CDR3 region has the DNA TGTGCCAGCAGTTTAGTCAGGTACATTCAGTACTTC.

The chain is built from TRBV19 and TRBJ2-3; 8 bases align to TRBD2. The V gene end was trimmed by 1 base and the J gene end by 5 bases; junction bases not matched to a gene: 11. The CDR3 loop spans 17 amino acids. Germline V gene sequence: CDR1 LNHDA, CDR2 SQIVND (reference sequence). The CDR3 sequence is CASSIAAERELIDTQYF. In DNA form, the CDR3 reads TGTGCCAGTAGTATAGCGGCCGAGCGGGAGTTGATAGATACGCAGTATTTT.

This chain links TRBV7-8 with TRBJ2-5; unclear D gene. Germline CDR1 SGHVS, CDR2 FQNEAQ. The CDR3 loop spans 14 amino acids. The V gene lost 1 base and the J gene lost 5 bases, with 11 bases spanning the gap. The CDR3 DNA sequence: TGTGCCAGCAGCTTAGTTGCACTACGGGAGACCCAGTACTTC. This sequence encodes CASSLVALRETQYF. The whole variable domain, filled in from reference TRBV7-8 and TRBJ2-5, reads GAGVSQSPRYKVAKRGQDVALRCDPISGHVSLFWYQQALGQGPEFLTYFQNEAQLDKSGLPSDRFFAERPEGSVSTLKIQRTQQEDSAVYLCASSLVALRETQYFGPGTRLLVL.

The CDR3 DNA sequence: TGTGCCAGCAGCGGTAGTACTAATGAGCAGTTCTTC. As protein: CASSGSTNEQFF. The genes are TRBV9 and TRBJ2-1; no firm D call. V lost 3 bases, J lost 7 bases, and 8 bases lay in between. Germline CDR1 reads SGDLS; CDR2 reads YYNGEE. The CDR3 contains 12 residues.

The V gene is TRBV2, the J gene TRBJ2-7, with 11 bases aligning to TRBD1. Germline V gene data show CDR1 as SNHLY and CDR2 as FYNNEI. Losses at the gene ends were 8 bases for V and 7 bases for J; bases not matched to a gene: 10. CDR3 length: 14 amino acids. The CDR3 region is CASLVGQGAREQYF. The CDR3 nucleotides read TGTGCCAGCTTGGTAGGACAGGGGGCTCGGGAGCAGTACTTC.

The chain carries TRBV5-1 and TRBJ2-1; D is perhaps TRBD1 (6 bases). Between the trimmed V and J ends, which lost 5 bases and 4 bases, there was a span of 16 bases. Germline V gene lookup returns CDR1 SGHRS and CDR2 YFSETQ. The CDR3 covers 15 residues. The CDR3 region has the DNA TGCGCCAGCAGGGGGACACCAACACCTTACAATGAGCAGTTCTTC. This gives the protein CASRGTPTPYNEQFF.

The chain carries TRBV5-8 and TRBJ1-6; tentative D call: TRBD1 (6 bases). V was pared by 2 bases and J by 8 bases, with 11 bases between. Germline V lookup: CDR1 SGHTS, CDR2 YDEGEE. The CDR3 has 14 amino acids. The CDR3 DNA reads TGTGCCAGCAGCTTAACAGGGCCGTATTCACCCCTCCACTTT. Translated, it gives CASSLTGPYSPLHF. The full variable domain, its missing parts supplied by reference TRBV5-8 and TRBJ1-6, is EAGVTQSPTHLIKTRGQQATLRCSPISGHTSVYWYQQALGLGLQFLLWYDEGEERNRGNFPPRFSGRQFPNYSSELNVNALELEDSALYLCASSLTGPYSPLHFGNGTRLTVT.

The chain joins TRBV27 to TRBJ2-4; 10 positions agree with TRBD2. V lost 8 bases and J lost 0; bases outside the gene matches: 13. There are 18 residues in the CDR3. The V gene's germline CDR1 is MNHEY and CDR2 SMNVEV (reference sequence). The CDR3 DNA reads TGTGCCAGCCGTCGGGGGACTAGCGAAAAACTAGCCAAAAACATTCAGTACTTC. This encodes CASRRGTSEKLAKNIQYF.

V gene TRBV4-2 combines with J gene TRBJ1-5; a weak D match, TRBD1 (6 bases). Trimming shortened V by 3 bases and J by 6 bases, and 9 bases separated the two germline ends. The CDR3 runs 13 residues. Germline values: CDR1 LGHNA, CDR2 YNFKEQ. CDR3 sequence reads: CASSQGAGQPQHF. DNA of the CDR3: TGTGCCAGCAGCCAGGGGGCGGGTCAGCCCCAGCATTTT.

CDR3: CSVGTGAELFF. The CDR3 DNA reads as TGCAGCGTGGGGACAGGGGCCGAACTGTTTTTT. This chain joins TRBV29-1 and TRBJ1-4, with 10 bases lining up with TRBD1. With 6 bases clipped from V and 12 bases from J, the junction kept 4 bases outside the gene matches. The germline CDR1 and CDR2 sequences are SQVTM and ANQGSEA. The CDR3 sequence is 11 residues long. Full variable domain (missing parts from reference TRBV29-1 and TRBJ1-4): SAVISQKPSRDICQRGTSLTIQCQVDSQVTMMFWYRQQPGQSLTLIATANQGSEATYESGFVIDKFPISRPNLTFSTLTVSNMSPEDSSIYLCSVGTGAELFFGSGTQLSVL.

CDR3 residues: CASRDSPNTEAFF. CDR3 bases: TGTGCCAGTCGGGACAGCCCGAACACTGAAGCTTTCTTT. The chain is built from TRBV19 and TRBJ1-1; 7 bases line up with TRBD1. V gave up 8 bases and J gave up 1 base; unmatched junction bases: 4. The V gene's germline CDR1 is LNHDA and CDR2 SQIVND (reference sequence). The CDR3 sequence is 13 residues long.

The V gene is TRBV6-1, the J gene TRBJ1-2; the match to TRBD1 covers 9 bases. The germline V gene has CDR1 MNHNS and CDR2 SASEGT. V lost 8 bases and J lost 1; bases outside the gene matches: 8. CDR3 length: 15 amino acids. As DNA, the CDR3 is TGTGCCAGCGCTAGGACAGGGGAGCGTAACTATGGCTACACCTTC. This translates into CASARTGERNYGYTF.

The chain carries TRBV23-1 and TRBJ2-7, with a weak D call TRBD2 (6 bases). TRBV23-1 is designated an ORF whose function remains uncertain. CDR3 length: 13 residues. The V end was cut by 7 bases, the J end by 9 bases, with 19 bases between. The CDR3 DNA is TGCGCCAGCACTAAAATCGGGGGTCAGGCGCAGTACTTC. Its translation: CASTKIGGQAQYF.

The chain couples TRBV7-9 to TRBJ1-2; 9 bases agree with TRBD1. This CDR3 region has 17 residues. The V and J ends lost 0 bases and 8 bases, in that order; junction bases with no gene match: 13. Germline values: CDR1 SEHNR, CDR2 FQNEAQ (reference sequence). Here the CDR3 DNA reads TGTGCCAGCAGCTTAGCGCTATCGGGACAGGGACGGAACGGCTACACCTTC. Its protein product is CASSLALSGQGRNGYTF.

This clone was observed once. The genes are TRBV25-1 and TRBJ2-3; 8 nucleotides line up with TRBD1. Germline CDR1 is MGHDK and CDR2 is SYGVNS. V lost 4 bases, J lost 6 bases, and 12 bases stayed unmatched. The CDR3 loop spans 16 amino acids. The CDR3 DNA sequence: TGTGCCAGCAGTGTGGGGACAGGAAGAACTAGCGATACGCAGTATTTT. It codes for CASSVGTGRTSDTQYF.

The chain uses TRBV4-1 and TRBJ1-2; D unresolved. Per germline, CDR1 MGHRA and CDR2 YSYEKL. V lost 5 bases and J 1 base, leaving 17 bases between the germline ends. CDR3 length: 16 residues. CDR3 coding DNA: TGCGCCAGCAGCTACCGGGGAGAGTTCGGTAACTATGGCTACACCTTC. It translates to CASSYRGEFGNYGYTF.

The CDR3, as DNA: TGTGCCAGCTCACCAAGTACAGGTCCTGGAAACACCATATATTTT. Amino acid sequence: CASSPSTGPGNTIYF. This sequence joins TRBV18 and TRBJ1-3, with a tentative D call TRBD1 (5 bases). Germline CDR1 is KGHSH and CDR2 is LQKENI. V shed 2 bases and J shed 2 bases, with 10 bases lying between them. There are 15 residues in the CDR3.

The rearrangement joins TRBV7-2 to TRBJ2-5; 8 nucleotides line up with TRBD1. Trimming took 7 bases from V and 2 from J; bases not matched to a gene: 12. The length of the CDR3 is 16 residues. Germline CDR1 SGHTA, CDR2 FQGNSA. The CDR3 sequence: CASNSIDRGVQETQYF. The CDR3 nucleotides are TGTGCCAGCAACTCGATCGACAGGGGAGTACAAGAGACCCAGTACTTC.

The gene calls are TRBV20-1 and TRBJ1-5; D is uncertain. Per germline, CDR1 DFQATT and CDR2 SNEGSKA (reference sequence). The CDR3 runs 11 residues. Deletions cut 3 bases from V and 9 bases from J, with 9 bases between. The CDR3, as DNA: TGCAGTGCTAGGATAGGAGGGCCCCAGCATTTT. Protein product: CSARIGGPQHF.

In this sample, this clone turned up once. The rearrangement links TRBV6-4 to TRBJ2-5; TRBD2 matches 8 bases. After removal of 7 bases from V and 1 base from J, the junction contained 17 bases not matched to a gene. Germline V lookup: CDR1 MRHNA, CDR2 SNTAGT. The CDR3 is made up of 18 amino acids. The CDR3 protein is CASTQGREVRRRQETQYF. The CDR3 DNA reads TGTGCCAGCACCCAAGGGCGGGAGGTTAGGAGGCGCCAAGAGACCCAGTACTTC.

The chain couples TRBV6-6 to TRBJ1-5; TRBD1 agrees at 7 bases. J was trimmed by 4 bases and V by 7 bases; bases with no gene match: 7. Germline V gene sequence: CDR1 MNHNY, CDR2 SVGAGI (reference sequence). There are 14 residues in the CDR3. CDR3 amino acids: CASIKQGRNQPQHF. The CDR3 nucleotides are TGTGCCAGCATTAAACAGGGGCGGAATCAGCCCCAGCATTTT.